This TCR beta chain stems from a study of blood T cell repertoires in COVID-19. As for the study in general: The United States, Italy and Spain supplied acute and convalescent COVID-19 samples. T cells, B-cell-depleted T cells, or PBMCs provided the cDNA or gDNA that served as material.

How the authors handled the data: The assay estimated nucleated cells by amplifying reference gene primers. The protocol was immunoSEQ multiplex PCR, while the TCRdb copy is restricted to in-frame clones and leaves out a portion. Clone size and the V and J calls come from that table; the DNA yielded D and trimming. This table has about 160,000 clones, roughly four fifths appearing once. This CDR3 region has 15 residues. The germline V gene encodes CDR1 MNHEY and CDR2 SVGAGI. V gene TRBV6-5 combines with J gene TRBJ2-1, with 8 bases that match TRBD2. The TCR comes from a woman of 80 years or more with acute or convalescent COVID-19. Sequenced sample: peripheral blood. CDR3: CGVDRGGLLYNEQFF. For the CDR3, the DNA is TGTGGGGTGGACCGGGGGGGCCTTCTTTACAATGAGCAGTTCTTC.